This TCR beta chain was identified in a study of control samples from healthy donors and cancer patients. Clones were sequenced by immunoSEQ multiplex PCR, and TCRdb holds only the in-frame ones, with some missing. The sample has fewer than 65,000 clones; around nine tenths are singletons. V dropped 5 bases and J dropped 7; count of bases not matched to a gene: 11. Germline loops: CDR1 SGHVS, CDR2 FQNEAQ. The length of the CDR3 is 15 residues. This TCR was sampled from a man aged 35-49 years with colorectal cancer. The gene calls are TRBV7-8 and TRBJ2-7, with 10 bases identical to TRBD1. Sequencing was performed on PBMCs. The CDR3 DNA sequence: TGTGCCAGCAGCCTACCCCGGACAGGGGGTCGGGAGCAGTACTTC. It specifies CASSLPRTGGREQYF.